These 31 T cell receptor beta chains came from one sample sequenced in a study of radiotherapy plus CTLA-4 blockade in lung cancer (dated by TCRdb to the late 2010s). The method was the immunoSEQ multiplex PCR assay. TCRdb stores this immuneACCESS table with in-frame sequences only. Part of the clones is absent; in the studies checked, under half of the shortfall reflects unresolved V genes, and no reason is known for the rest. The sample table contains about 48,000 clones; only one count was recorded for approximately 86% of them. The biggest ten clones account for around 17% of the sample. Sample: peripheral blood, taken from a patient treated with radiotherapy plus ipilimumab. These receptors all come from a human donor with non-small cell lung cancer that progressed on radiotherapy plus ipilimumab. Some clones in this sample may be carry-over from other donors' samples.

CDR3 sequence (DNA): TGTGCCACCGAGGACAGGGAAAAACTGTTTTTT. It encodes CATEDREKLFF. The chain joins TRBV11-2 to TRBJ1-4, with TRBD1 matching over 7 bases. This CDR3 is 11 amino acids long. CDR1 SGHAT and CDR2 FQNNGV come from the germline V gene. Trimming at V came to 10 bases and at J to 8 bases, leaving 4 bases not matched to a gene.

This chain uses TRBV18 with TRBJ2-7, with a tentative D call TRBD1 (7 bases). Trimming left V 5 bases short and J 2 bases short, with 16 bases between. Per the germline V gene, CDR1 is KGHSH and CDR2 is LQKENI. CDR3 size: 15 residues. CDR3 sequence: CASSGGTASAYEQYF. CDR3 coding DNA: TGTGCCAGCTCAGGCGGGACAGCTTCAGCCTACGAGCAGTACTTC.

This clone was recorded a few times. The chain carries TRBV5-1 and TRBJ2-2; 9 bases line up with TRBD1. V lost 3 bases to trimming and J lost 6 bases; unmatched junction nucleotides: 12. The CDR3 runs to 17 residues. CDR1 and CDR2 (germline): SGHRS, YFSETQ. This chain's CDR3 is CASSSLQGAGTAGELFF. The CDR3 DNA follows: TGCGCCAGCAGCTCGTTACAGGGGGCTGGTACTGCCGGGGAGCTGTTTTTT.

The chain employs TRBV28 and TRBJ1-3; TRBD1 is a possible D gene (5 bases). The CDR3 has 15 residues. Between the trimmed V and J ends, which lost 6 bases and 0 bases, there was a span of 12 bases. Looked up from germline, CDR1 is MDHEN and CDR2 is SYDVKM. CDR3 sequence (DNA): TGTGCCAGCAGCCCAGGACAACACTCTGGAAACACCATATATTTT. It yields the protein CASSPGQHSGNTIYF.

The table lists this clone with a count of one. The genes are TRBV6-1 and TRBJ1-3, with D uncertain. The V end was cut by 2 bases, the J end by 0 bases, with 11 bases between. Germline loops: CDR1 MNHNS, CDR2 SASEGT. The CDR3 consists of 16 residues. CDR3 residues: CASSEYHGNSGNTIYF. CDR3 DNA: TGTGCCAGCAGTGAATACCACGGGAACTCTGGAAACACCATATATTTT.

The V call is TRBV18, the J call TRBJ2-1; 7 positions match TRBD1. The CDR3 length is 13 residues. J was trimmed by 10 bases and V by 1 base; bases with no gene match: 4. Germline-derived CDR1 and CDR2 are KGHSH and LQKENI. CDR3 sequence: CASSPQGAGEQFF. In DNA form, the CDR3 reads TGTGCCAGCTCACCACAGGGGGCAGGGGAGCAGTTCTTC. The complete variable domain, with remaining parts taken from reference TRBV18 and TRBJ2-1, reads NAGVMQNPRHLVRRRGQEARLRCSPMKGHSHVYWYRQLPEEGLKFMVYLQKENIIDESGMPKERFSAEFPKEGPSILRIQQVVRGDSAAYFCASSPQGAGEQFFGPGTRLTVL.

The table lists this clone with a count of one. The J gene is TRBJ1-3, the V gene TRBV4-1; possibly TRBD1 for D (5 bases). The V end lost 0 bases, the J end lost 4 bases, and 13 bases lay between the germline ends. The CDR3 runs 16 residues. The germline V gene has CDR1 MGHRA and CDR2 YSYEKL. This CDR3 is CASSQDRAHTGNTIYF. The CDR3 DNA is TGCGCCAGCAGCCAAGACAGGGCGCATACGGGAAACACCATATATTTT.

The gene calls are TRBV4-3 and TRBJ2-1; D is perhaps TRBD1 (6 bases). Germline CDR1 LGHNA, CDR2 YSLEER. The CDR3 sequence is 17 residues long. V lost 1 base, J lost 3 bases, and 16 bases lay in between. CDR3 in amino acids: CASSQATGWGFYNEQFF. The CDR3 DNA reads TGCGCCAGCAGCCAAGCAACAGGGTGGGGGTTCTACAATGAGCAGTTCTTC.

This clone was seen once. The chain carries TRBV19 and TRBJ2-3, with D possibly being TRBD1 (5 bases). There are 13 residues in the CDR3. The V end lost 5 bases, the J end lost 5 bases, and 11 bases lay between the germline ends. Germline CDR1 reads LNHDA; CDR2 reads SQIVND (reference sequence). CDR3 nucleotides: TGTGCCAGTAGTGGAAATACAGGAGATACGCAGTATTTT. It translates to CASSGNTGDTQYF.

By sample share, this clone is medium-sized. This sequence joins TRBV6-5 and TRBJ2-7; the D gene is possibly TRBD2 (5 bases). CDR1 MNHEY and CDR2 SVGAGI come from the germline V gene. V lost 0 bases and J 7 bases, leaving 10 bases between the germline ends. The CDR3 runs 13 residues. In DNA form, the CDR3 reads TGTGCCAGCAGTTACTCCTCCGAGGGAGAGCAGTACTTC. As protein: CASSYSSEGEQYF.

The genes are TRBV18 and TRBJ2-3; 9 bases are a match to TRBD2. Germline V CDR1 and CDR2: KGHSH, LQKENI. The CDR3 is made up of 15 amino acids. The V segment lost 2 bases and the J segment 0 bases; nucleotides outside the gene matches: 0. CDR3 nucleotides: TGTGCCAGCTCACCAACTAGCGGGAGCACAGATACGCAGTATTTT. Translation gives CASSPTSGSTDTQYF.

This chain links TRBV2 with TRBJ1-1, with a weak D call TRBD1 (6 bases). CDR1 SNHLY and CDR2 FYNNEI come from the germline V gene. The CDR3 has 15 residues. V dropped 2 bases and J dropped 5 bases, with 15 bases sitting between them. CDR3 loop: CASSEMRGRRTEAFF. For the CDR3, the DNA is TGTGCCAGCAGTGAAATGAGGGGGAGACGGACTGAAGCTTTCTTT.

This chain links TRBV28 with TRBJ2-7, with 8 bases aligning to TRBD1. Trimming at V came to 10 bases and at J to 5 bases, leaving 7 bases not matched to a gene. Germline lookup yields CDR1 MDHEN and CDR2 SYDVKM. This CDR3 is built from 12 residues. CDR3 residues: CATRQGFNEQYF. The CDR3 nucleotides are TGTGCCACGAGACAGGGGTTCAACGAGCAGTACTTC.

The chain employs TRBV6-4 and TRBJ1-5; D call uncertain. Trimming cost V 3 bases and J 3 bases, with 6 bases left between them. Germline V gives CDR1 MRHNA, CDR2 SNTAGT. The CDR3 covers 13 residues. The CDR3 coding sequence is TGTGCCAGCAGTGAAACAGCCAATCAGCCCCAGCATTTT. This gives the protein CASSETANQPQHF.

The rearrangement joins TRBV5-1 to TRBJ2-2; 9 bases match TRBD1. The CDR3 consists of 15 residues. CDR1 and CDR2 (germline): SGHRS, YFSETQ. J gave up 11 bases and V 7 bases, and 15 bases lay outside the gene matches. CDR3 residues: CASQFGTGMLGELFF. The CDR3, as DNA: TGCGCCAGCCAATTCGGGACAGGGATGCTGGGAGAGCTGTTTTTT.

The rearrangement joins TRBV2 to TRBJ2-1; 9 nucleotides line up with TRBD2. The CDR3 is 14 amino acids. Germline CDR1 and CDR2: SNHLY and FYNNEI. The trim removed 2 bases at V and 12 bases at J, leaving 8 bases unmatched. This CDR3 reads CASSEYLAGMGQFF. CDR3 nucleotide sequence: TGTGCCAGCAGTGAATACCTAGCGGGAATGGGGCAGTTCTTC.

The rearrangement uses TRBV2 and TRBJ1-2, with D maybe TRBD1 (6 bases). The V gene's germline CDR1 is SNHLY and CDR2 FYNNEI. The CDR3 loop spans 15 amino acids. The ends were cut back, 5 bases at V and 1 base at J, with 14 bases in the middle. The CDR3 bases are TGTGCCAGCAGTCACTTACGACAGGTTAACTATGGCTACACCTTC. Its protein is CASSHLRQVNYGYTF.

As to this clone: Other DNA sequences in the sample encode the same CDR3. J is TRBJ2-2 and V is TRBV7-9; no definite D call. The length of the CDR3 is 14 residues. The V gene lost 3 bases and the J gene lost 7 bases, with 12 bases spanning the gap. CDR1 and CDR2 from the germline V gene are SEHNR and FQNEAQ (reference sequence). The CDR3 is CASSLFLADGELFF. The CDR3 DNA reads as TGTGCCAGCAGCTTGTTTCTGGCGGACGGGGAGCTGTTTTTT.

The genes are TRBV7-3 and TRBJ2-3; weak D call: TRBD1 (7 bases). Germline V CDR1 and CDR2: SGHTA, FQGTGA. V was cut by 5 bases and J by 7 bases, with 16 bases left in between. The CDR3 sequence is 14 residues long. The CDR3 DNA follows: TGTGCCAGCAGCCCCGGGCGGGGACAGAATACGCAGTATTTT. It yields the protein CASSPGRGQNTQYF.

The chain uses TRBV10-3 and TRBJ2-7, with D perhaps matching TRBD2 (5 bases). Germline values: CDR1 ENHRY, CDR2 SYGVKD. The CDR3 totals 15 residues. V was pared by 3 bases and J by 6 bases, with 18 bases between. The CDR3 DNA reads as TGTGCCATCAGTGACCTCAACGTAGGCGGGCGCGAGCAGTACTTC. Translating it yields CAISDLNVGGREQYF.

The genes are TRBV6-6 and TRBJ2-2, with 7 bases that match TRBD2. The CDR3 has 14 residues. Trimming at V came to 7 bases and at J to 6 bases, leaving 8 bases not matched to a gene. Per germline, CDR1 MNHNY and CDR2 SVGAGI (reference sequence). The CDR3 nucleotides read TGTGCCAGCAATGAGGGAGGGCCTGCCGGGGAGCTGTTTTTT. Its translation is CASNEGGPAGELFF.

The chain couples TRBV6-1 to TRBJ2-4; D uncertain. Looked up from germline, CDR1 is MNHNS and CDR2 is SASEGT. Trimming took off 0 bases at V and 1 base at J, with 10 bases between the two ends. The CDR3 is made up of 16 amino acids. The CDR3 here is CASSEALRRAKNIQYF. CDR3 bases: TGTGCCAGCAGTGAAGCGCTTCGCAGGGCCAAAAACATTCAGTACTTC.

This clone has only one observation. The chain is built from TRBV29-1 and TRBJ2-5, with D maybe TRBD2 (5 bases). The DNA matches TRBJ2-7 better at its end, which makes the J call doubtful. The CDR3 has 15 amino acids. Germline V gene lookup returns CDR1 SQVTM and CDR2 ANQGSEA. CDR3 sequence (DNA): TGCAGCGTTGAAGACGAGGACTTGGAAACCTACGAGCAGTACTTC. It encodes CSVEDEDLETYEQYF.

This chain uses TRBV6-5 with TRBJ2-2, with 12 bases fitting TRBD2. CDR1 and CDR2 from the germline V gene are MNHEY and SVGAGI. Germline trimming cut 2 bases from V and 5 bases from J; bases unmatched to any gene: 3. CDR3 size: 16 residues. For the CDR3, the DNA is TGTGCCAGCAGTTACCCCGGGACTAGCGGGACCGGGGAGCTGTTTTTT. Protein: CASSYPGTSGTGELFF.

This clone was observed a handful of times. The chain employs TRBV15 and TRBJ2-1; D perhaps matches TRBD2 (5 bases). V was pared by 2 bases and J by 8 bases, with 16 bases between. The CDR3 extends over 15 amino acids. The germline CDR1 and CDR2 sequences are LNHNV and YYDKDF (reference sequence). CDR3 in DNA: TGTGCCACCAGCAGATCACTAGTTACCGAGGATGAGCAGTTCTTC. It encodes CATSRSLVTEDEQFF.

The CDR3 loop reads CASSAAPSQLWQSSGNTIYF. The CDR3 nucleotides read TGTGCCAGCAGCGCGGCTCCGTCTCAACTATGGCAGAGCTCTGGAAACACCATATATTTT. The V call is TRBV9, the J call TRBJ1-3; D remains ambiguous. This CDR3 is 20 amino acids long. The V end lost 3 bases, the J end lost 0 bases, and 25 bases lay between the germline ends. CDR1 is SGDLS and CDR2 is YYNGEE in the germline V gene.

The CDR3 protein is CASSLTSGTSTDTQYF. The CDR3 DNA sequence: TGTGCCAGCAGTTTAACAAGCGGAACTAGCACAGATACGCAGTATTTT. This chain connects TRBV27 to TRBJ2-3, with D maybe TRBD2 (5 bases). This CDR3 spans 16 amino acids. V shed 2 bases and J shed 0 bases, with 12 bases lying between them. Germline V gene data show CDR1 as MNHEY and CDR2 as SMNVEV (reference sequence).

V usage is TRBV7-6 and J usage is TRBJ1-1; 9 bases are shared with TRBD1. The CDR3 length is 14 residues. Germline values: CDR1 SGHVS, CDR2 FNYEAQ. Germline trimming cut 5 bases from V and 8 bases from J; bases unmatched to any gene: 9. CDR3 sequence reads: CASSRDREALEAFF. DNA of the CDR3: TGTGCCAGCAGCAGGGACAGGGAAGCTCTAGAAGCTTTCTTT. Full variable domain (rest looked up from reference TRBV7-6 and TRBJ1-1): GAGVSQSPRYKVTKRGQDVALRCDPISGHVSLYWYRQALGQGPEFLTYFNYEAQQDKSGLPNDRFSAERPEGSISTLTIQRTEQRDSAMYRCASSRDREALEAFFGQGTRLTVV.

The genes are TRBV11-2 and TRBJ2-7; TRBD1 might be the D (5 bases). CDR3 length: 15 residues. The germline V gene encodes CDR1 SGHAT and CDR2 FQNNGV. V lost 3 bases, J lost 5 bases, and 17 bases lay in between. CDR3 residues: CASSFWGGQSDEQYF. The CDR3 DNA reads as TGTGCCAGCAGCTTTTGGGGCGGCCAGAGCGACGAGCAGTACTTC.

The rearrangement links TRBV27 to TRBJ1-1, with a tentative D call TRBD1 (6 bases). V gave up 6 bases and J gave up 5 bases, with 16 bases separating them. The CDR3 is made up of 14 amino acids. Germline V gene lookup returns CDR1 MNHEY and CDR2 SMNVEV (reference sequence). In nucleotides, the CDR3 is TGTGCCAGCAGCCGACAGGAACAAGAGACTGAAGCTTTCTTT. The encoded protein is CASSRQEQETEAFF.

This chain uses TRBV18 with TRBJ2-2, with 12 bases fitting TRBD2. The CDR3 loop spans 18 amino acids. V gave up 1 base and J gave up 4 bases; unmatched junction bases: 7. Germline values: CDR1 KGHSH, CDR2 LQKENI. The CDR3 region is CASSPRTSGTAVTGELFF. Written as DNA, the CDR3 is TGTGCCAGCTCACCACGGACTAGCGGGACAGCGGTCACCGGGGAGCTGTTTTTT.